This T cell receptor beta chain was retrieved from a study of neurological immune-mediated disorders. Study findings and constraints: HTLV-1-associated myelopathy had the most TCR clonal expansion, while multiple sclerosis had the least, a level that fell below healthy controls.

Unsorted libraries were prepared from 2 million PBMCs held at -80 C. With 10-nucleotide random UMIs, 5'RACE was used to make the cDNA. Every sequencing run produced over 160 million TCR-beta sequences that came from 15-18 subjects. One entry per CDR3 protein results from TCRdb running MiXCR on the 5' RACE reads. The sample carries 20,000 to 25,000 distinct CDR3 sequences, about 15% recorded once. This clonotype was found many times. Antigen: not known. Per germline, CDR1 GTSNPN and CDR2 SVGIG (reference sequence). V lost 2 bases, J lost 2 bases, and 9 bases lay in between. This CDR3 spans 13 amino acids.

What was sequenced was PBMCs. This chain joins TRBV30 and TRBJ2-5; no reliable D call. This clonotype was obtained from a female donor with HTLV-1-associated myelopathy (HAM/TSP). The CDR3 nucleotides are TGTGCCTGGAGTAAAGCGCTTCAAGAGACCCAGTACTTC. This sequence encodes CAWSKALQETQYF.